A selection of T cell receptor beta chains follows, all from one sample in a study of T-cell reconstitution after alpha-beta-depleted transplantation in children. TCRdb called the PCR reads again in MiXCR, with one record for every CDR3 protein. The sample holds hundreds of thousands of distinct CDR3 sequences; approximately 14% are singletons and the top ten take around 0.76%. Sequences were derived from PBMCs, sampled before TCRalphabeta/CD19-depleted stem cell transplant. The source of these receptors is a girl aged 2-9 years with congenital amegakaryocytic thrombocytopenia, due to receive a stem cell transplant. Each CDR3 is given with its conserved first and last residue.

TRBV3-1,CASSRTPSPLHF
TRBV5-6,CASSPEPGDTEAFF
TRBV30,CPWSVYGLGLNQPQHF
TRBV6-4,CASEREGTDTQYF
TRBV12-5,CASGPPGLALIGSGELFF
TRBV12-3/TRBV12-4,CASSVQGGGPQHF
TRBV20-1,CSARDAARLQTNNEQFF
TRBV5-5,CASRSGAHYEQYF
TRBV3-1,CASSQDLQGGSNEKLFF
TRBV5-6,CASSRVAGELFF
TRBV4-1,CASSLGLAANNEQFF
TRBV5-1,CASSSTPRPTGELFF
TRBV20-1,CSAETVLKTTDPSYEQYF
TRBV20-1,CSATGPGSANYEQYF
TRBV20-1,CSASPSGAGVSYNEQFF
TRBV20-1,CSASPPGRESLYNEQFF
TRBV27,CASSFTLRDSPLHF
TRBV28,CASSLTGGRDLSSYNEQFF
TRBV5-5,CASSLESTEAFF
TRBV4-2,CASSQEAGPLFNQPQHF
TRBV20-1,CSAPNPSGAYEQYF
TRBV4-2,CASSPLGDSVTYEQYF
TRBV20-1,CSARGTGIYEQYF
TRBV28,CASSLMGQGGEKLFF
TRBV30,CAWRRGLHLPINEQFF
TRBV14,CASSQGIATGELFF
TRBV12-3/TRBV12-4,CASIWRGGPRRGNPNRGHEQFF
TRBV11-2,CASGLLRAGIFHEQYF
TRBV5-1,CASSSLAGGPTDTQYF